Presented here are 20 T cell receptor beta chains from one specimen sequenced in a study of blood T cell repertoires in COVID-19. Method: immunoSEQ multiplex PCR; TCRdb's copy keeps in-frame clones and lacks some. Of 240,000 or so clones in the sample, roughly 91% are singletons; the top ten hold roughly 9%. The specimen sequenced was PBMCs or T cells enriched from blood (not recorded which). The receptors were sampled from a man aged 40-55 years who had recovered from COVID-19.

The rearrangement uses TRBV4-1 and TRBJ2-3; TRBD2 aligns across 8 bases. The CDR3 is 16 residues long. The V segment lost 0 bases and the J segment 4 bases; nucleotides outside the gene matches: 6. Per germline, CDR1 MGHRA and CDR2 YSYEKL. The CDR3 protein is CASSQEGTRRADTQYF. In DNA, the CDR3 is TGCGCCAGCAGCCAAGAAGGGACTAGGAGGGCAGATACGCAGTATTTT.

The chain has TRBV5-4 and TRBJ1-1, with 7 bases identical to TRBD1. Germline assignment: CDR1 SGHNT and CDR2 YYREEE (reference sequence). The ends lost 4 bases at V and 3 bases at J; junction bases unmatched: 9. CDR3 length equals 15 residues. As DNA, the CDR3 is TGTGCCAGCAGCCCCCATCCGGACAGGTACACTGAAGCTTTCTTT. Its translation: CASSPHPDRYTEAFF.

The genes are TRBV7-2 and TRBJ2-3; 10 bases match TRBD2. Germline CDR1 reads SGHTA; CDR2 reads FQGNSA. Unmatched junction bases numbered 7, after V lost 0 bases and J lost 1 base. This CDR3 spans 18 amino acids. CDR3 loop: CASSLAPSGSLGTDTQYF. The CDR3 DNA reads TGTGCCAGCAGCTTAGCGCCTAGCGGGAGTCTGGGCACAGATACGCAGTATTTT. Variable domain in full (rest from reference TRBV7-2 and TRBJ2-3): GAGVSQSPSNKVTEKGKDVELRCDPISGHTALYWYRQSLGQGLEFLIYFQGNSAPDKSGLPSDRFSAERTGGSVSTLTIQRTQQEDSAVYLCASSLAPSGSLGTDTQYFGPGTRLTVL.

This rearrangement joins TRBV4-2 to TRBJ2-2, with D perhaps TRBD2 (5 bases). The CDR3 spans 16 residues. The V end was cut by 4 bases, the J end by 3 bases, with 15 bases between. Germline V gene sequence: CDR1 LGHNA, CDR2 YNFKEQ. The CDR3 region is CASSLGSGEYTGELFF. The CDR3 DNA is TGTGCCAGCAGCCTAGGCTCTGGGGAGTACACCGGGGAGCTGTTTTTT.

V usage is TRBV7-9 and J usage is TRBJ2-1, with 7 bases lining up with TRBD1. V shed 1 base, J shed 0 bases, and the junction held 6 bases outside the gene matches. Germline V gene sequence: CDR1 SEHNR, CDR2 FQNEAQ (reference sequence). The CDR3 length is 17 residues. The CDR3 DNA reads TGTGCCAGCAGCTTAGGTCAGACAGGGAGCTCCTACAATGAGCAGTTCTTC. Protein product: CASSLGQTGSSYNEQFF.

Here the CDR3 DNA reads TGTGCCAGCTCACCAGGTGAGCGCTACGAGCAGTACTTC. Translating gives CASSPGERYEQYF. The rearrangement joins TRBV18 to TRBJ2-7; D not resolved. The CDR3 extends over 13 amino acids. Trimming cost V 2 bases and J 3 bases, with 8 bases left between them. Germline V gene data show CDR1 as KGHSH and CDR2 as LQKENI. The full variable domain, rest sourced from reference TRBV18 and TRBJ2-7, is NAGVMQNPRHLVRRRGQEARLRCSPMKGHSHVYWYRQLPEEGLKFMVYLQKENIIDESGMPKERFSAEFPKEGPSILRIQQVVRGDSAAYFCASSPGERYEQYFGPGTRLTVT.

The chain joins TRBV19 to TRBJ2-3; unclear D gene. In germline, CDR1 is LNHDA, CDR2 SQIVND (reference sequence). The V end lost 3 bases, the J end lost 2 bases, and 6 bases lay between the germline ends. This CDR3 spans 13 amino acids. CDR3 amino acids: CASSMYSTDTQYF. For the CDR3, the DNA is TGTGCCAGTAGTATGTACTCCACAGATACGCAGTATTTT.

The V and J genes are TRBV27 and TRBJ1-5; unclear D gene. This CDR3 is 14 amino acids long. Trimming removed 6 bases at V and 3 bases at J, with 12 bases between. Looked up from germline, CDR1 is MNHEY and CDR2 is SMNVEV (reference sequence). CDR3 residues: CASRPGMDNQPQHF. The CDR3 DNA reads TGTGCCAGCAGGCCGGGGATGGACAATCAGCCCCAGCATTTT.

This rearrangement joins TRBV11-2 to TRBJ1-2, with D maybe TRBD1 (6 bases). The CDR3 spans 18 residues. Germline V gene sequence: CDR1 SGHAT, CDR2 FQNNGV. V was cut by 5 bases and J by 0 bases, with 22 bases left in between. The CDR3 reads CASSRRGGAIYSNYGYTF. DNA for the CDR3: TGTGCCAGCAGCCGCCGCGGGGGGGCCATATACTCTAACTATGGCTACACCTTC.

This clone showed up just a few times. The chain employs TRBV16 and TRBJ2-7; a weak D match, TRBD1 (6 bases). Germline CDR1 is KGHSY and CDR2 is FQNENV. CDR3 size: 14 residues. V lost 6 bases and J lost 2, with 14 bases in between. The CDR3 loop is CASSPRGDTYEQYF. Here the CDR3 DNA reads TGTGCCAGCAGTCCTCGTGGGGACACCTACGAGCAGTACTTC.

V usage is TRBV6-6 and J usage is TRBJ1-1, with 11 nucleotides matching TRBD1. Germline trimming cut 5 bases from V and 3 bases from J; bases unmatched to any gene: 11. Germline-derived CDR1 and CDR2 are MNHNY and SVGAGI (reference sequence). The CDR3 extends over 17 amino acids. CDR3 loop: CASSRDRGGFFDTEAFF. The CDR3 DNA reads TGTGCCAGCAGTCGGGACAGGGGGGGGTTTTTCGACACTGAAGCTTTCTTT.

The chain carries TRBV18 and TRBJ2-1, with 7 nucleotides matching TRBD1. CDR1 KGHSH and CDR2 LQKENI come from the germline V gene. The CDR3 contains 16 residues. With 1 base clipped from V and 4 bases from J, the junction kept 7 bases outside the gene matches. The CDR3, as DNA: TGTGCCAGCTCACCACGGGGGACAGATCTATACAATGAGCAGTTCTTC. This gives the protein CASSPRGTDLYNEQFF.

V and J are TRBV30 and TRBJ2-2, with D perhaps TRBD1 (6 bases). This CDR3 is built from 14 residues. CDR1 and CDR2 (germline): GTSNPN, SVGIG (reference sequence). V was clipped by 3 bases and J by 4 bases, with 12 bases between them. CDR3 in amino acids: CAWSDYRATGELFF. The CDR3 bases are TGTGCCTGGAGCGACTACAGGGCCACCGGGGAGCTGTTTTTT.

CDR3 residues: CASSLSHSRGDTQYF. The CDR3 region has the DNA TGTGCCAGCAGCTTATCTCACTCCCGAGGTGATACGCAGTATTTT. The chain has TRBV7-2 and TRBJ2-3; D gene unclear. CDR1 and CDR2 (germline): SGHTA, FQGNSA. Trimming took 2 bases from V and 6 from J, leaving 15 bases between them. There are 15 residues in the CDR3.

Many counts were recorded for this clone. This chain uses TRBV28 with TRBJ2-7; maybe TRBD2 (6 bases). CDR1 and CDR2 from the germline V gene are MDHEN and SYDVKM. This CDR3 is 12 amino acids long. V lost 8 bases and J 0 bases, leaving 8 bases between the germline ends. The CDR3 region has the DNA TGTGCCAGCGGGACTCCCTCCTACGAGCAGTACTTC. Translating gives CASGTPSYEQYF.

The V and J genes are TRBV7-2 and TRBJ1-2, with 8 bases fitting TRBD1. CDR3 length equals 15 residues. Trimming cost V 3 bases and J 1 base; bases outside gene matches: 4. The germline CDR1 and CDR2 sequences are SGHTA and FQGNSA. CDR3 loop: CASSFRTGSNYGYTF. The DNA for the CDR3 is TGTGCCAGCAGCTTCCGGACAGGGAGTAACTATGGCTACACCTTC.

The V and J genes are TRBV11-3 and TRBJ2-1, with D maybe TRBD2 (5 bases). The CDR3 loop spans 16 amino acids. Trimming pared 4 bases from V and 6 bases from J, leaving 19 bases between. The germline V gene has CDR1 SGHNT and CDR2 YENEEA. The CDR3 protein is CASSSRILGSFNEQFF. DNA for the CDR3: TGTGCCAGCAGCTCCAGGATACTAGGGTCATTCAATGAGCAGTTCTTC.

The sample holds a few counts of this clone. The gene calls are TRBV27 and TRBJ2-7, with a possible D match to TRBD1 (5 bases). CDR3 length equals 15 residues. The germline V gene encodes CDR1 MNHEY and CDR2 SMNVEV (reference sequence). The V end was cut by 2 bases, the J end by 0 bases, with 11 bases between. CDR3 amino acids: CASSLSTGSSYEQYF. The CDR3 nucleotides read TGTGCCAGCAGTTTAAGTACAGGTAGCTCCTACGAGCAGTACTTC.

The rearrangement links TRBV18 to TRBJ2-1, with TRBD2 matching over 9 bases. Per the germline V gene, CDR1 is KGHSH and CDR2 is LQKENI. V dropped 1 base and J dropped 1; count of bases not matched to a gene: 2. The CDR3 sequence is 16 residues long. The CDR3 loop reads CASSPLAGVSYNEQFF. CDR3 bases: TGTGCCAGCTCACCACTAGCGGGAGTATCCTACAATGAGCAGTTCTTC.

The chain is built from TRBV27 and TRBJ2-5; TRBD1 is a possible D gene (5 bases). The CDR3 totals 13 residues. Germline CDR1 MNHEY, CDR2 SMNVEV (reference sequence). Trimming shortened V by 2 bases and J by 4 bases, and 8 bases separated the two germline ends. This CDR3 is CASSLEGVETQYF. DNA for the CDR3: TGTGCCAGCAGTTTAGAAGGGGTAGAGACCCAGTACTTC.